The clone carrying this T cell receptor (beta chain) was seen many times. The antigen is unknown. Six healthy women, forming three identical twin pairs, donated samples. The data originate from a study of identical twins' blood T cells. General study findings and limits: Abundant TCRbeta CDR3s overlapped more between twins than with unrelated donors.

MiXCR, run by TCRdb on the 5' RACE reads, gives a single entry per CDR3 protein. Counted here are about 370,000 distinct CDR3 sequences, roughly 28% occurring once; the ten biggest clones make up more than 5.5%. This CDR3 is 15 amino acids long. J was trimmed by 0 bases and V by 6 bases; bases with no gene match: 4. Germline V gene data show CDR1 as MNHEY and CDR2 as SVGEGT. The J gene is TRBJ2-3, the V gene TRBV6-2 or TRBV6-3, with 9 positions matching TRBD1. Sequences were obtained from PBMCs. The receptor comes from a woman between 18 and 55 years old in good health. The CDR3 region has the DNA TGTGCCAGCAGAGAAGACAGGGGGAGCACAGATACGCAGTATTTT. Its protein product is CASREDRGSTDTQYF.